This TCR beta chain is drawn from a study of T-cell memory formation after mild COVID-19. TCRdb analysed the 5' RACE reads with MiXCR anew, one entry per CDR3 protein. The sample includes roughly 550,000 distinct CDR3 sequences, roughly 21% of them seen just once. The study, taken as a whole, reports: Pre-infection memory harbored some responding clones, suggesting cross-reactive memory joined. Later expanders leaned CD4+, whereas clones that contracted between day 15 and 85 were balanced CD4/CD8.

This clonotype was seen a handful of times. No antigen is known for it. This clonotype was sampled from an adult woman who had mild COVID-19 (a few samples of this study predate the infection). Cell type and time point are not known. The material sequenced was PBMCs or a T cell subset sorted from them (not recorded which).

CDR3 DNA sequence: TGCAGTGCTAACCGGGACCTACAAAAAAACATTCAGTACTTC. Translation gives CSANRDLQKNIQYF. The V and J genes are TRBV20-1 and TRBJ2-4; tentatively, D is TRBD1 or TRBD2 (5 bases each). V was pared by 4 bases and J by 4 bases, with 14 bases between. The V gene's germline CDR1 is DFQATT and CDR2 SNEGSKA (reference sequence). The CDR3 extends over 14 amino acids.